This paragraph covers one T cell receptor beta chain sequence. The data were produced by immunoSEQ multiplex PCR, yet TCRdb's version contains in-frame clones alone and is incomplete. The sample contains about 370,000 clones, approximately 92% of which appear only once. The sample comes from a study of blood T cell repertoires in COVID-19. The V segment lost 5 bases and the J segment 7 bases; nucleotides outside the gene matches: 8. The CDR3 covers 15 residues. In germline, CDR1 is SNHLY, CDR2 FYNNEI. Recovered status in Cohort 3 required two negative PCRs, clearance, or symptom resolution. This TCR came from a man aged 18-30 years who had recovered from COVID-19. This chain connects TRBV2 to TRBJ1-5, with 10 nucleotides matching TRBD1. The sequencing sample was made of PBMCs or T cells enriched from blood (not recorded which). CDR3 loop: CASSLGTGAKQPQHF. For the CDR3, the DNA is TGTGCCAGCAGTCTAGGGACAGGGGCTAAACAGCCCCAGCATTTT.